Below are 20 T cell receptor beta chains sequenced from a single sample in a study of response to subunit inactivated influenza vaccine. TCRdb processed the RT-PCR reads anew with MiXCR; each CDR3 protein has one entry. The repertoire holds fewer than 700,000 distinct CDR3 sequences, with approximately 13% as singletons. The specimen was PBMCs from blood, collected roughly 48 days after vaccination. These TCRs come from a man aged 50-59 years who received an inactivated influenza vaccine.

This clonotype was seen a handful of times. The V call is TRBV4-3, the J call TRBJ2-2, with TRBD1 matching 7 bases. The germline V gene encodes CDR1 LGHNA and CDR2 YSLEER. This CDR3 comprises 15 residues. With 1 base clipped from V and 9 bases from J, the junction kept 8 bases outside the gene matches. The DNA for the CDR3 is TGCGCCAGCAGCCAAGCCAATGAGGGGGCCTGGGAGCTGTTTTTT. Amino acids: CASSQANEGAWELFF.

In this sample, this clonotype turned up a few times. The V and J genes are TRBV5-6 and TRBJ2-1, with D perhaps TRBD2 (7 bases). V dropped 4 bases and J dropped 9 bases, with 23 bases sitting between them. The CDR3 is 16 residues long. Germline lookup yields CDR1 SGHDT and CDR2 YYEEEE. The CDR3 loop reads CASSPTRGGSVGEQFF. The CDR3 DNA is TGTGCCAGCAGCCCCACTAGGGGGGGCTCTGTAGGTGAGCAGTTCTTC.

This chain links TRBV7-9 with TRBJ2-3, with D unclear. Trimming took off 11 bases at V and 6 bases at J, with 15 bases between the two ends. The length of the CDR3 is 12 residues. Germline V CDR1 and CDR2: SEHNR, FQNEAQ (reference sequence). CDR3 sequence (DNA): TGTGCCTTGGACCGCGTCGGGGATACGCAGTATTTT. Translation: CALDRVGDTQYF.

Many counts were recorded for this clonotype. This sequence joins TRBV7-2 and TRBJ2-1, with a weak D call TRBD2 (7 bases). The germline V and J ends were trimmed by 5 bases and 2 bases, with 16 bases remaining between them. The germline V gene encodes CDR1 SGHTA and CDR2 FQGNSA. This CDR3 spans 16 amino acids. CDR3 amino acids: CASSPQGGGAYNEQFF. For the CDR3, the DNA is TGTGCCAGCAGCCCACAAGGGGGGGGCGCCTACAATGAGCAGTTCTTC.

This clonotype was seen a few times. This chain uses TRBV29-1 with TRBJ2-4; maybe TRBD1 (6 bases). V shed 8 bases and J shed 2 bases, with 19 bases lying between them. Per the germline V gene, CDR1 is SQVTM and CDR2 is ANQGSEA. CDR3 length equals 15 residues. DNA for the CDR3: TGCAGCTGCTCCTGGAAACAGGGTTCCAAAAACATTCAGTACTTC. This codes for CSCSWKQGSKNIQYF.

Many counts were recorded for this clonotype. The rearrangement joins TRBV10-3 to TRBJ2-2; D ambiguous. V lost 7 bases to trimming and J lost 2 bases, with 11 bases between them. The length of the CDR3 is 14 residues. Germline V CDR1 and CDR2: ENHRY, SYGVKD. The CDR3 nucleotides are TGTGCCATCACCCCCTCCAGAAACACCGGGGAGCTGTTTTTT. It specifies CAITPSRNTGELFF.

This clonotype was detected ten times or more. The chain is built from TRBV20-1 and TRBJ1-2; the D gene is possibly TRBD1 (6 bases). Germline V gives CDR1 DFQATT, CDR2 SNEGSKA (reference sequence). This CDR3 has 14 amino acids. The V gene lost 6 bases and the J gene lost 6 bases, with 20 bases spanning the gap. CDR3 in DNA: TGCAGTGCAGTTCTCGACAGTGGGGGGCATGGCTACACCTTC. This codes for CSAVLDSGGHGYTF.

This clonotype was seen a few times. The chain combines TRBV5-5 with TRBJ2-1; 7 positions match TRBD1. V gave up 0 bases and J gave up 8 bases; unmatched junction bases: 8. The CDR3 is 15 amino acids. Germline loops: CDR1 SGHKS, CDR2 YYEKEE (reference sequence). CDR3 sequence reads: CASSLDGQALDEQFF. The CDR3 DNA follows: TGTGCCAGCAGCTTGGACGGACAGGCTCTCGATGAGCAGTTCTTC.

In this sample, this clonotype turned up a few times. The CDR3 DNA follows: TGCGCCAGCAGCCCGGGTATTGGGACTAGCGGCTACGAGCAGTACTTC. Its protein is CASSPGIGTSGYEQYF. The genes are TRBV4-1 and TRBJ2-7, with 11 bases aligning to TRBD2. Trimming took 4 bases from V and 3 from J; bases not matched to a gene: 8. The germline CDR1 and CDR2 sequences are MGHRA and YSYEKL. The CDR3 is made up of 16 amino acids.

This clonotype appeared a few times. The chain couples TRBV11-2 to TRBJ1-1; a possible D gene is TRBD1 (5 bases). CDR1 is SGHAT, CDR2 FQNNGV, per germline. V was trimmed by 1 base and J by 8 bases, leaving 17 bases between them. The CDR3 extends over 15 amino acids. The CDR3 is CASSLVQGGGVEAFF. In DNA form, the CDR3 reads TGTGCCAGCAGCTTAGTGCAGGGTGGGGGTGTCGAAGCTTTCTTT.

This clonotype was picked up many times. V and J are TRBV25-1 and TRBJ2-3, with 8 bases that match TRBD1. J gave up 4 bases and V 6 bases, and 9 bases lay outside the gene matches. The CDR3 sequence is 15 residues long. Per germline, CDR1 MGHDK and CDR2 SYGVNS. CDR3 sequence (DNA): TGTGCCAGCAGCCTCCGGGACAGGAGTGCAGATACGCAGTATTTT. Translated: CASSLRDRSADTQYF.

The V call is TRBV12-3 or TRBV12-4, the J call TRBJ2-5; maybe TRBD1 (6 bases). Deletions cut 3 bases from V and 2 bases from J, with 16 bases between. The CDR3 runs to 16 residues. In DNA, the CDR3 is TGTGCCAGCAGTTTGGGTCAAGGGACATCTCAAGAGACCCAGTACTTC. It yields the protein CASSLGQGTSQETQYF.

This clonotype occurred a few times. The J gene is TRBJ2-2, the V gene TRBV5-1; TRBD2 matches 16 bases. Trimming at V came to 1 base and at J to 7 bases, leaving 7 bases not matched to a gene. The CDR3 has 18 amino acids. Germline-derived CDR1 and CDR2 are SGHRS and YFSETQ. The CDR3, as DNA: TGCGCCAGCAGCTTGCTGGGACTAGCGGGGGGGCGAAGCGGGGAGCTGTTTTTT. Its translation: CASSLLGLAGGRSGELFF.

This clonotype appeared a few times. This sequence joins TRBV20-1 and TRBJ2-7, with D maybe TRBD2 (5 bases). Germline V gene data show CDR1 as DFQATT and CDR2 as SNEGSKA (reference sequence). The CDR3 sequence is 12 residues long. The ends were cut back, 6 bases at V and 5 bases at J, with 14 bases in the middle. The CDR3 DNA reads TGCAGTGCCGACGGAAGCGGCCACGAGCAGTACTTC. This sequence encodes CSADGSGHEQYF.

This CDR3 is CASSLEAGGNYEQYF. The CDR3 region has the DNA TGCGCCAGCAGCTTGGAGGCAGGGGGCAACTACGAGCAGTACTTC. The chain has TRBV5-1 and TRBJ2-7; 8 nucleotides line up with TRBD1. This CDR3 spans 15 amino acids. Per the germline V gene, CDR1 is SGHRS and CDR2 is YFSETQ. The ends lost 0 bases at V and 3 bases at J; junction bases unmatched: 5.

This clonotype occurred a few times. For the CDR3, the DNA is TGTGCCACCAGTGATTGGGACCGGGACAGAGCCACAGATACGCAGTATTTT. Its protein product is CATSDWDRDRATDTQYF. V gene TRBV24-1 combines with J gene TRBJ2-3; 7 bases map to TRBD1. J lost 2 bases, V lost 2 bases, and 9 bases had no gene match. This CDR3 has 17 residues. Germline loops: CDR1 KGHDR, CDR2 SFDVKD.

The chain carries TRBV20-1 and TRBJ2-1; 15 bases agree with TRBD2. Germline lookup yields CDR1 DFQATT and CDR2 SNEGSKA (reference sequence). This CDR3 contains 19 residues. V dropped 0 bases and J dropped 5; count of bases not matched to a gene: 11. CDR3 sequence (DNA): TGCAGTGCTAGAGATCTTAGAGGACTAGCGGGAGGGCCAAACAATGAGCAGTTCTTC. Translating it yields CSARDLRGLAGGPNNEQFF.

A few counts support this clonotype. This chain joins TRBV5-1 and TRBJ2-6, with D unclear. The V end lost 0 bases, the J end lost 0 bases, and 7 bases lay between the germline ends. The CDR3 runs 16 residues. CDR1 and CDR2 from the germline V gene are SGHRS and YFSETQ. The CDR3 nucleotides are TGCGCCAGCAGCTTGGAACAGATCTCTGGGGCCAACGTCCTGACTTTC. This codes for CASSLEQISGANVLTF.

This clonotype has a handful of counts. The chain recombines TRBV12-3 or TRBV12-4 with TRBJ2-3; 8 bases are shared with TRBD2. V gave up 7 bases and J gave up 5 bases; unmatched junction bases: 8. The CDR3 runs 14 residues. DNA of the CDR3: TGTGCCAGCATTTATCGGGGGGGCGAAGATACGCAGTATTTT. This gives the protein CASIYRGGEDTQYF.

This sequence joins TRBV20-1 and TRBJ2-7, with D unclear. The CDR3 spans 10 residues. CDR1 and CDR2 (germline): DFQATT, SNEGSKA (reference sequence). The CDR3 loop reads CSPVSSGWYF. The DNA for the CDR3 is TGCAGCCCGGTATCCTCCGGGTGGTACTTC.